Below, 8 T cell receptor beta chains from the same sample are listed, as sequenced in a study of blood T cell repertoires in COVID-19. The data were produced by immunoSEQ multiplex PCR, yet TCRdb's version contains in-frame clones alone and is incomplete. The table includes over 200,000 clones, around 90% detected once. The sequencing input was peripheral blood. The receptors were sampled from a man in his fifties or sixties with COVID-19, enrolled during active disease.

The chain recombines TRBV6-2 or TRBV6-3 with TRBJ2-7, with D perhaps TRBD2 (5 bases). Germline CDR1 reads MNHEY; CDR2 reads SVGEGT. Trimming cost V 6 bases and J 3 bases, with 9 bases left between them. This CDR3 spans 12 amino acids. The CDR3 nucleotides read TGTGCCAGCAGCCTCCGGGGCTACGAGCAGTACTTC. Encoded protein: CASSLRGYEQYF.

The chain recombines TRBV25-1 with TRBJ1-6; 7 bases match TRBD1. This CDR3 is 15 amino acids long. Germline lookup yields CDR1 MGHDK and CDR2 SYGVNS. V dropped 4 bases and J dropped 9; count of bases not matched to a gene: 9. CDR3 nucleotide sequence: TGTGCCAGCAGTGGCCGGCGGGACAGAGTTTCACCCCTCCACTTT. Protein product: CASSGRRDRVSPLHF.

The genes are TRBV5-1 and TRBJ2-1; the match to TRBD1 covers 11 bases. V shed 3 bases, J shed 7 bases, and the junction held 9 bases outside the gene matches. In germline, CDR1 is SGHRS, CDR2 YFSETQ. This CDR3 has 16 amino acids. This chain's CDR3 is CASSSIRDRGENEQFF. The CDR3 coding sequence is TGCGCCAGCAGCTCTATCCGGGACAGGGGGGAAAATGAGCAGTTCTTC.

The CDR3 nucleotides read TGTGCCAGCTCACCTCCGGGTCGCCCCGGCGAGCAGTACTTC. Its protein product is CASSPPGRPGEQYF. The rearrangement links TRBV18 to TRBJ2-7; no reliable D call. From germline, CDR1 is KGHSH and CDR2 LQKENI. The V end lost 3 bases, the J end lost 6 bases, and 15 bases lay between the germline ends. CDR3 length: 14 amino acids.

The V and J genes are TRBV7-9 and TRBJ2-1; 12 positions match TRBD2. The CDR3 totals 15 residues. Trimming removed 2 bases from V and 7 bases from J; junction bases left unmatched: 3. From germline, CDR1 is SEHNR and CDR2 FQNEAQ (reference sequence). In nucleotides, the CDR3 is TGTGCCAGCAGCTTAACTACTAGCGGGAGGAATGAGCAGTTCTTC. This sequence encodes CASSLTTSGRNEQFF.

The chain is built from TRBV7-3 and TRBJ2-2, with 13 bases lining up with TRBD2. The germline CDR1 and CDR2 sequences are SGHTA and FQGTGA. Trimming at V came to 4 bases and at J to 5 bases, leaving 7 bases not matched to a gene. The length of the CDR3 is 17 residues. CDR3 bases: TGTGCCAGCAGCTCGCCGCGGACTAGCGGGGGTACCGGGGAGCTGTTTTTT. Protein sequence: CASSSPRTSGGTGELFF.

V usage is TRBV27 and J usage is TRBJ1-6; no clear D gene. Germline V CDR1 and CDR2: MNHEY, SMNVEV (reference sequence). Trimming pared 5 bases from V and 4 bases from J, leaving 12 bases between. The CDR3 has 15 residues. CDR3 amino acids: CASSPRADYNSPLHF. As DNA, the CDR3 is TGTGCCAGCAGTCCCCGCGCCGATTATAATTCACCCCTCCACTTT.

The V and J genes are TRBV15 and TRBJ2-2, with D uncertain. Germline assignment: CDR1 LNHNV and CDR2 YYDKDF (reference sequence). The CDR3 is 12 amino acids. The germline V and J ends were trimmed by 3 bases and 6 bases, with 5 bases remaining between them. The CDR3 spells CATSRSAGELFF. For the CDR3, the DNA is TGTGCCACCAGCAGGTCAGCCGGGGAGCTGTTTTTT.